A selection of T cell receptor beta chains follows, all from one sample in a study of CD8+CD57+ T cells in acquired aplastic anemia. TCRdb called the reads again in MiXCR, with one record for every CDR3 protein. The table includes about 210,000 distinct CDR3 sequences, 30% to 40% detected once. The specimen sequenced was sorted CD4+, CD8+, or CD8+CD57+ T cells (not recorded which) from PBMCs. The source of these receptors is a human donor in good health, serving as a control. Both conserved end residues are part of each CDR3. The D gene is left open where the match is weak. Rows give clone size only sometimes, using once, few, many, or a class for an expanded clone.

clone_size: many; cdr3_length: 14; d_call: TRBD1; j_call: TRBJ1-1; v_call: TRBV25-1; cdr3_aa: CASGTDRVPNEAFF; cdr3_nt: TGTGCCAGCGGAACCGACAGGGTACCGAATGAAGCTTTCTTT
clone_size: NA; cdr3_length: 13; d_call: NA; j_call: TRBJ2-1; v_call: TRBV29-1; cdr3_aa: CSVEVRASREQFF; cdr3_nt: TGCAGCGTTGAAGTGCGAGCATCAAGGGAGCAGTTCTTC
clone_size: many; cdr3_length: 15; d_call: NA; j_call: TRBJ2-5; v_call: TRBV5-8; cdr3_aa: CASSSSRQVQETQYF; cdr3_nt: TGTGCCAGCAGCTCATCCCGACAGGTCCAAGAGACCCAGTACTTC
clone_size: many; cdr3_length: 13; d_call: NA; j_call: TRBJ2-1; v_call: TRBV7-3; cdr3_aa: CASSYGRDNEQFF; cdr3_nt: TGTGCCAGCAGTTACGGTAGGGACAATGAGCAGTTCTTC
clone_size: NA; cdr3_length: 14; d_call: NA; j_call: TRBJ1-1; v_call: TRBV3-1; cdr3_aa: CASSQRAGRAEAFF; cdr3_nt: TGTGCCAGCAGCCAACGCGCAGGGAGGGCTGAAGCTTTCTTT
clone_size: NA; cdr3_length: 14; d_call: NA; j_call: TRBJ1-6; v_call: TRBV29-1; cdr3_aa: CSAREHAEGSPLHF; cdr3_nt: TGCAGCGCCCGGGAACACGCGGAGGGTTCACCCCTCCACTTT
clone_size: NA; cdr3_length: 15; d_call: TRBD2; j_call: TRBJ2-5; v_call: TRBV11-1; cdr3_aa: CASSLSAAAGEAQYF; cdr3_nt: TGTGCCAGCAGCTTGTCCGCGGCAGCGGGGGAGGCCCAGTACTTC
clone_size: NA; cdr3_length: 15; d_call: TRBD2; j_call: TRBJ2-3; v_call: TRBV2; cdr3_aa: CASWAEGLLTDTQYF; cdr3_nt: TGTGCCAGTTGGGCCGAGGGACTACTCACAGATACGCAGTATTTT
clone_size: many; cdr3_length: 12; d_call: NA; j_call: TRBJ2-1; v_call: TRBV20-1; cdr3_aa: CSARAYDNEQFF; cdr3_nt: TGCAGTGCTAGGGCCTATGACAATGAGCAGTTCTTC
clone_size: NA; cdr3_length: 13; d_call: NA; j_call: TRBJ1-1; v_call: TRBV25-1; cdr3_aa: CASSKQGYTEVSF; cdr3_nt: TGTGCCAGCAGTAAACAGGGATACACTGAAGTTTCCTTT
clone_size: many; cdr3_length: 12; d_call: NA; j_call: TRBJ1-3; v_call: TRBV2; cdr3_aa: CASMPYTNTIYF; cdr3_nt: TGTGCCAGCATGCCCTACACGAACACCATATATTTT
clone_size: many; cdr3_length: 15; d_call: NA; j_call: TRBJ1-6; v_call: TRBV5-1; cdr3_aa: CASSLTGPTLSPLHF; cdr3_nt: TGCGCCAGCAGCTTAACGGGACCCACCCTCTCACCCCTCCACTTT
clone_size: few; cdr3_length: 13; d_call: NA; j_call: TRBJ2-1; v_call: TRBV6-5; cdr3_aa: CASSYSSYNEQFF; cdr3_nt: TGTGCCAGCAGTTACTCGTCCTACAATGAGCAGTTCTTC
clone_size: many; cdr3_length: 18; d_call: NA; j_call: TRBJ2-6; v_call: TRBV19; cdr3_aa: CASSQAGRFNSGANVLTF; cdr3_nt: TGTGCCAGTAGTCAGGCAGGGCGGTTTAATTCTGGGGCCAACGTCCTGACTTTC
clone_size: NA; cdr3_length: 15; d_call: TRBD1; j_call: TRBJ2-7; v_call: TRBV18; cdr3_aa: CASSRDPGGPYEQYF; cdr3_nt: TGTGCCAGCTCACGGGACCCAGGGGGCCCCTACGAGCAGTACTTC
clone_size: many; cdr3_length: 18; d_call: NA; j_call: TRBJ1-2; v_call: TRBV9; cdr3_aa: CASSAGSGTLAGHYGYTF; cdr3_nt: TGTGCCAGCAGCGCGGGATCCGGGACCCTGGCGGGGCACTATGGCTACACCTTC
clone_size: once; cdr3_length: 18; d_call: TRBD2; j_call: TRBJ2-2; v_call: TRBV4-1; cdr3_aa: CASGQVASGGAGTGELFF; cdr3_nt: TGCGCCAGCGGCCAAGTCGCTAGCGGGGGGGCGGGCACCGGGGAGCTGTTTTTT
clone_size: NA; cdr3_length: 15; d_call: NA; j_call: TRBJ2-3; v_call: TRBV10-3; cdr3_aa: CAISEWGLDTDTQYF; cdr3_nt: TGTGCCATCAGTGAATGGGGACTGGACACAGATACGCAGTATTTT
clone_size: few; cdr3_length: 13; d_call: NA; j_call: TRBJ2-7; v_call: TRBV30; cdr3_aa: CAWSRGGSYEQYF; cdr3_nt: TGTGCCTGGAGTAGGGGGGGCTCCTACGAGCAGTACTTC
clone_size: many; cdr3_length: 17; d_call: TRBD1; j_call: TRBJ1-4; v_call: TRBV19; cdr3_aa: CASSSGQGAGGSEKLFF; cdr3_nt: TGTGCCAGTAGCTCCGGACAGGGGGCAGGGGGAAGTGAAAAACTGTTTTTT
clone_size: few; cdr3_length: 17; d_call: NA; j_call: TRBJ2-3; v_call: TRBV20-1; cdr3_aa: CSARDPGSNRGTDTQYF; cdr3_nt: TGCAGTGCTAGAGACCCCGGGAGTAATCGGGGGACAGATACGCAGTATTTT
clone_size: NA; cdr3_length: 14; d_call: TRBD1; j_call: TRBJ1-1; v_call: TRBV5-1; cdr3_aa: CASSATTGSTEAFF; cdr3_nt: TGCGCCAGCAGCGCCACGACAGGGAGCACTGAAGCTTTCTTT
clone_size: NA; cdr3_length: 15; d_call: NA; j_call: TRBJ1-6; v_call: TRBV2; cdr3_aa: CASSPYQGANSPLHF; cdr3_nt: TGTGCCAGCTCACCATATCAGGGAGCTAATTCACCCCTCCACTTT
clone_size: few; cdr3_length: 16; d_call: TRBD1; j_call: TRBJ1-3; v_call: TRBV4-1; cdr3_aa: CASSQYAGGGGNTIYF; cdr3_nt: TGCGCCAGCAGCCAATATGCAGGGGGCGGTGGAAACACCATATATTTT
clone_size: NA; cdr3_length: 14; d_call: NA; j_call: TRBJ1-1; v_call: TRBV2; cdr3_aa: CASWAGWEDTEAFF; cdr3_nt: TGTGCCAGCTGGGCAGGGTGGGAGGACACTGAAGCTTTCTTT
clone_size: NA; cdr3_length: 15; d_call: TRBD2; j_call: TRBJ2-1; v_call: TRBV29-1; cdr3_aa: CSVRGRPSGGVEQFF; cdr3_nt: TGCAGCGTTCGGGGGCGGCCTTCCGGGGGGGTCGAGCAGTTCTTC
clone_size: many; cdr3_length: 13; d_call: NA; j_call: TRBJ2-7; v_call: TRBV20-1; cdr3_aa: CSASQANTYEQYF; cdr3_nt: TGCAGTGCTTCCCAGGCGAATACCTACGAGCAGTACTTC